The rows below give T cell receptor beta chains drawn from one sample of a study of blood T cell repertoires in COVID-19. Sequenced by immunoSEQ multiplex PCR; TCRdb stores in-frame clones only, minus some. The table includes 200,000 to 250,000 clones, roughly 85% detected once. The sample was peripheral blood. The receptors were gathered from a man in his forties or fifties who had recovered from COVID-19. The conserved cysteine and the conserved F or W are not part of the CDR3 here. The size of a clone is reported for some rows only, either as once, few or many, or as a class for expanded clones.

size,V,J,CDR3
-,TRBV7-9,TRBJ1-2,ASSQDRANYGYT
-,TRBV4-1,TRBJ2-1,ASSQGNRGYNEQF
-,TRBV5-6,TRBJ1-1,ASSWYREQGDTEAF
-,TRBV2,TRBJ1-1,ASRLRDSSTEAF
-,TRBV29-1,TRBJ2-1,SVLLAVDIQF
-,TRBV28,TRBJ2-7,ASSPHLAGVGEQY
-,TRBV15,TRBJ2-7,ATSRDLVSGSLAYEQY
-,TRBV7-8,TRBJ2-1,ASSLIEVTSNEQF
once,TRBV27,TRBJ2-3,ASSLEGSTDTQY
-,TRBV28,TRBJ2-3,ASSLGGGSEGTQY
-,TRBV11-2,TRBJ2-7,ASSGWSSYEQY
-,TRBV5-4,TRBJ2-3,ASSLGVLGTDTQY
-,TRBV5-6,TRBJ1-1,ASSLEERNTEAF
-,TRBV18,TRBJ1-1,ASSRTGGNTEAF
-,TRBV3-1/TRBV3-2,TRBJ1-2,ASSQAGQAYGYT
-,TRBV5-1,TRBJ2-7,ASSSALGLAEAYEQY
-,TRBV7-9,TRBJ1-4,ASSLGHGNEKLF
-,TRBV28,TRBJ1-5,ASSTTGYQPQH
-,TRBV9,TRBJ2-1,ASSVADGSEQF
-,TRBV10-3,TRBJ2-7,AISETRTSGSEQY
-,TRBV28,TRBJ2-2,ASSFTGRGTGELF
-,TRBV27,TRBJ1-2,ASRGTGLDYGYT
-,TRBV3-1/TRBV3-2,TRBJ2-7,ASSPGTSGSYEQY
few,TRBV6-6,TRBJ1-5,ASSYDRDSDQPQH
-,TRBV3-1/TRBV3-2,TRBJ2-3,ASSQDTGSHADTQY
-,TRBV14,TRBJ2-1,ASSRDTSFAYNEQF
-,TRBV2,TRBJ2-1,ASRFDRSSYNEQF
-,TRBV20-1,TRBJ2-1,SASENEQF
-,TRBV7-8,TRBJ1-1,ASSRTVTEAF
few,TRBV19,TRBJ1-5,ASSSTGYSNQPQH
once,TRBV27,TRBJ2-7,ASKQGISYEQY
once,TRBV5-1,TRBJ2-7,ASSLGSGEQY
-,TRBV28,TRBJ2-5,ASSPAGLAGRAWGTQY
-,TRBV9,TRBJ2-1,ASSVTTDSYNEQF
-,TRBV19,TRBJ2-7,ASSSGRNYEQY
-,TRBV28,TRBJ1-2,ASSLYGAVYGYT
once,TRBV18,TRBJ2-7,ASSPPPGSYEQY
-,TRBV3-1/TRBV3-2,TRBJ2-3,ASSRSNPGTDTQY
-,TRBV5-1,TRBJ2-7,ASSSGTGTYEQY
few,TRBV5-1,TRBJ2-7,ASSFVGGPYEQY
-,TRBV28,TRBJ2-1,ASSWRPGQGPF
once,TRBV19,TRBJ2-1,ASRAAMYNEQF
-,TRBV24-1,TRBJ2-2,ATSLGGTGELF
-,TRBV7-9,TRBJ1-6,ASSLSPGTYNSPLH
-,TRBV6-4,TRBJ1-6,ASSDRGGSPLH
-,TRBV29-1,TRBJ2-5,SVGEETQY
-,TRBV28,TRBJ2-7,ASMGTAENYEQY
-,TRBV3-1/TRBV3-2,TRBJ2-1,ASSQDRVDNEQF
-,TRBV29-1,TRBJ2-6,SVAGQPSGANVLT
-,TRBV19,TRBJ2-7,ASKGAGTSTYEQY
-,TRBV18,TRBJ2-6,ASSHTGTSGANVLT
-,TRBV18,TRBJ2-5,ASSPPQGAWETQY